These 7 T cell receptor beta chains share one sample of origin, sequenced in a study of OX40 agonist ivuxolimab in advanced cancers. Data came from immunoSEQ multiplex PCR; TCRdb stores just in-frame clones and leaves some out. The sample includes 9,500 to 15,000 clones, roughly 89% of them seen just once. This material consisted of CD4+ or CD8+ T cells sorted from blood, taken in a trial of the OX40 agonist ivuxolimab. These receptors were obtained from an adult with an advanced solid tumor such as melanoma, head and neck, liver or kidney cancer.

This clone was picked up a small number of times. The chain combines TRBV2 with TRBJ1-5; TRBD1 is a possible D gene (5 bases). Trimming cost V 8 bases and J 2 bases, with 16 bases left between them. Germline CDR1 reads SNHLY; CDR2 reads FYNNEI. This CDR3 comprises 15 residues. CDR3 loop: CASLAGVGGNQPQHF. The DNA for the CDR3 is TGTGCCAGCCTCGCCGGGGTAGGGGGCAATCAGCCCCAGCATTTT.

This clone was counted once. The genes are TRBV5-1 and TRBJ2-7; possible D gene TRBD2, 6 bases. The V end was cut by 0 bases, the J end by 3 bases, with 10 bases between. This CDR3 has 14 residues. CDR1 is SGHRS, CDR2 YFSETQ, per germline. The CDR3 is CASSLGFGSYEQYF. CDR3 nucleotide sequence: TGCGCCAGCAGCTTGGGTTTCGGGAGCTACGAGCAGTACTTC.

In its sample, this clone was seen once. This sequence joins TRBV4-3 and TRBJ2-1; TRBD2 agrees at 7 bases. J gave up 5 bases and V 0 bases, and 10 bases lay outside the gene matches. This CDR3 region has 17 residues. The germline CDR1 and CDR2 sequences are LGHNA and YSLEER. Here the CDR3 DNA reads TGCGCCAGCAGCCAAGATCGACTAGCCCTGCTAGACAATGAGCAGTTCTTC. This gives the protein CASSQDRLALLDNEQFF.

The CDR3 DNA reads TGCGCCAGCAGCCGGATAGCGGGAGGGACCTACGAGCAGTACTTC. It translates to CASSRIAGGTYEQYF. The chain combines TRBV4-1 with TRBJ2-7; 11 bases fit TRBD2. After removal of 4 bases from V and 2 bases from J, the junction contained 4 bases not matched to a gene. The V gene's germline CDR1 is MGHRA and CDR2 YSYEKL. The CDR3 sequence is 15 residues long.

This rearrangement joins TRBV7-9 to TRBJ2-5, with D tentatively TRBD1 (5 bases). Trimming took off 3 bases at V and 3 bases at J, with 8 bases between the two ends. Germline loops: CDR1 SEHNR, CDR2 FQNEAQ (reference sequence). This CDR3 is built from 13 residues. The CDR3 DNA is TGTGCCAGCAGCTTCCAGGACAAAGAGACCCAGTACTTC. Protein product: CASSFQDKETQYF.

V and J are TRBV6-5 and TRBJ2-7, with D perhaps TRBD2 (5 bases). Looked up from germline, CDR1 is MNHEY and CDR2 is SVGAGI. Trimming stripped 10 bases from V and 2 bases from J, with 9 bases between. The CDR3 contains 11 residues. The CDR3 nucleotides are TGTGCCACCCGAGCGGCCTACGAGCAGTACTTC. Protein: CATRAAYEQYF.

CDR3 region: CATSREIYAQETQYF. CDR3 DNA: TGTGCCACCAGCAGAGAAATTTATGCTCAAGAGACCCAGTACTTC. This chain links TRBV15 with TRBJ2-5; D gene uncertain. V gave up 0 bases and J gave up 2 bases, with 10 bases separating them. The CDR3 is 15 amino acids. From germline, CDR1 is LNHNV and CDR2 YYDKDF (reference sequence).